The T cell receptor beta chain under discussion was sequenced for a study of cytomegalovirus exposure and HLA in healthy donors. Points on this clone: The antigen remains unidentified.

Study-level results: Most of the TCR beta V segments (in an earlier analysis) were productive either about 87% or about 30% of the time.

13 Jbeta primers and 60 Vbeta primers were used for the PCR. Using immunoSEQ multiplex PCR, the repertoire was profiled, and TCRdb retains in-frame clones only, with some absent. Among about 190,000 clones listed, about 85% were seen once. Trimming cost V 2 bases and J 4 bases; bases outside gene matches: 14. Germline CDR1 MGHRA, CDR2 YSYEKL. This CDR3 is 17 amino acids long. Sequencing input: PBMCs. The sequence was obtained from a boy aged 2 to 9 in good health and CMV-seronegative. The chain employs TRBV4-1 and TRBJ2-7; 7 bases align to TRBD2. CDR3: CASSQYTQGGAVYEQYF. CDR3 sequence (DNA): TGCGCCAGCAGCCAATATACTCAGGGAGGGGCGGTTTACGAGCAGTACTTC.